Listed here are 24 T cell receptor beta chains from one sample, sequenced in a study of technical replicates of blood from four donors. The repertoire was sequenced with immunoSEQ multiplex PCR; TCRdb's copy has only in-frame clones and lacks some. This table holds about 75,000 clones, around 97% found once. What was sequenced was T cells isolated from PBMCs. These TCRs come from a human donor in good health.

This clone was detected a few times. The chain employs TRBV29-1 and TRBJ2-1, with 8 bases that match TRBD1. CDR1 is SQVTM and CDR2 is ANQGSEA in the germline V gene. V lost 5 bases, J lost 7 bases, and 7 bases stayed unmatched. CDR3 length: 13 residues. This CDR3 is CSVPRTGRNEQFF. CDR3 bases: TGCAGCGTTCCCAGGACAGGGAGGAATGAGCAGTTCTTC.

The chain employs TRBV29-1 and TRBJ2-7; perhaps TRBD1 as D (5 bases). Trimming stripped 0 bases from V and 4 bases from J, with 10 bases between. CDR3 length: 13 amino acids. Germline V gives CDR1 SQVTM, CDR2 ANQGSEA. The CDR3 reads CSVEDRANYEQYF. The CDR3 bases are TGCAGCGTTGAAGACAGGGCAAATTACGAGCAGTACTTC.

The gene calls are TRBV11-2 and TRBJ2-1; D is perhaps TRBD1 (6 bases). The V gene's germline CDR1 is SGHAT and CDR2 FQNNGV. V shed 1 base and J shed 7 bases, with 17 bases lying between them. The CDR3 extends over 16 amino acids. The CDR3 region is CASSLGRQATGNEQFF. In DNA form, the CDR3 reads TGTGCCAGCAGCTTAGGCCGACAGGCTACGGGGAATGAGCAGTTCTTC.

The rearrangement uses TRBV29-1 and TRBJ1-2; unclear D gene. The CDR3 is made up of 13 amino acids. Trimming shortened V by 8 bases and J by 0 bases, and 13 bases separated the two germline ends. The germline V gene has CDR1 SQVTM and CDR2 ANQGSEA. This chain's CDR3 is CSYLDGANYGYTF. The CDR3 nucleotides read TGCAGCTACCTAGACGGAGCTAACTATGGCTACACCTTC. Full variable domain (remainder filled in from reference TRBV29-1 and TRBJ1-2): SAVISQKPSRDICQRGTSLTIQCQVDSQVTMMFWYRQQPGQSLTLIATANQGSEATYESGFVIDKFPISRPNLTFSTLTVSNMSPEDSSIYLCSYLDGANYGYTFGSGTRLTVV.

The rearrangement links TRBV9 to TRBJ2-2, with D unresolved. Germline V gene sequence: CDR1 SGDLS, CDR2 YYNGEE. The CDR3 has 16 amino acids. Between the trimmed V and J ends, which lost 1 base and 1 base, there was a span of 11 bases. The CDR3 loop reads CASSVRAQENTGELFF. The CDR3 DNA reads as TGTGCCAGCAGCGTACGTGCCCAGGAGAACACCGGGGAGCTGTTTTTT.

This chain links TRBV2 with TRBJ2-3; tentative D call: TRBD2 (5 bases). The CDR3 runs to 16 residues. Trimming pared 2 bases from V and 3 bases from J, leaving 15 bases between. The germline V gene encodes CDR1 SNHLY and CDR2 FYNNEI. The CDR3 reads CASSELRRNLTDTQYF. The CDR3 DNA sequence: TGTGCCAGCAGTGAACTCAGGAGGAACTTAACAGATACGCAGTATTTT. Full variable domain (missing parts from reference TRBV2 and TRBJ2-3): EPEVTQTPSHQVTQMGQEVILRCVPISNHLYFYWYRQILGQKVEFLVSFYNNEISEKSEIFDDQFSVERPDGSNFTLKIRSTKLEDSAMYFCASSELRRNLTDTQYFGPGTRLTVL.

The rearrangement links TRBV9 to TRBJ2-1, with 7 bases that match TRBD2. From germline, CDR1 is SGDLS and CDR2 YYNGEE. With V trimmed by 2 bases and J by 2 bases, 10 bases remained unmatched. The CDR3 is made up of 17 amino acids. This CDR3 reads CASSVGGGDGTYNEQFF. The CDR3 nucleotides are TGTGCCAGCAGCGTTGGGGGAGGGGATGGCACCTACAATGAGCAGTTCTTC.

The rearrangement joins TRBV15 to TRBJ1-2; 8 bases agree with TRBD1. CDR3 length: 15 residues. The germline V gene encodes CDR1 LNHNV and CDR2 YYDKDF (reference sequence). With V trimmed by 5 bases and J by 8 bases, 13 bases remained unmatched. The CDR3 sequence is CATSYTSGTGVGYTF. The CDR3 DNA is TGTGCCACCAGCTACACTTCCGGGACAGGAGTAGGCTACACCTTC.

The rearrangement joins TRBV13 to TRBJ2-7; tentatively, D is TRBD1 (6 bases). In germline, CDR1 is PRHDT, CDR2 FYEKMQ (reference sequence). This CDR3 has 14 amino acids. V gave up 2 bases and J gave up 2 bases, with 10 bases separating them. DNA for the CDR3: TGTGCCAGCAGCTTACGGCAGGGGCCCTACGAGCAGTACTTC. Translated, it gives CASSLRQGPYEQYF.

The chain couples TRBV15 to TRBJ2-5, with a possible D match to TRBD2 (6 bases). Germline assignment: CDR1 LNHNV and CDR2 YYDKDF (reference sequence). Trimming shortened V by 0 bases and J by 5 bases, and 16 bases separated the two germline ends. The CDR3 totals 16 residues. The CDR3, as DNA: TGTGCCACCAGCAGAGAGGTTTTGGGGACTTATGAGACCCAGTACTTC. This sequence encodes CATSREVLGTYETQYF.

The gene calls are TRBV30 and TRBJ1-4; D remains unclear. Trimming cost V 1 base and J 7 bases, with 19 bases left between them. Germline assignment: CDR1 GTSNPN and CDR2 SVGIG (reference sequence). This CDR3 region has 16 residues. This CDR3 is CAWSAPSEGLGEKLFF. CDR3 bases: TGTGCCTGGAGTGCCCCCTCCGAGGGTCTAGGTGAAAAACTGTTTTTT.

The rearrangement uses TRBV9 and TRBJ1-2; tentative D call: TRBD1 (6 bases). V lost 3 bases and J lost 1, with 22 bases in between. CDR3 length: 18 amino acids. The germline CDR1 and CDR2 sequences are SGDLS and YYNGEE. The CDR3 loop is CASSAPGTQEYLNYGYTF. The CDR3 DNA reads TGTGCCAGCAGCGCTCCCGGGACACAGGAATATCTTAACTATGGCTACACCTTC.

The rearrangement joins TRBV7-3 to TRBJ2-2; 8 nucleotides agree with TRBD1. The germline V gene has CDR1 SGHTA and CDR2 FQGTGA. With 1 base clipped from V and 6 bases from J, the junction kept 1 base outside the gene matches. This CDR3 spans 14 amino acids. The CDR3 loop is CASSLNRGAGELFF. The CDR3 nucleotides read TGTGCCAGCAGCTTAAACAGGGGGGCCGGGGAGCTGTTTTTT.

The rearrangement uses TRBV7-8 and TRBJ2-7, with 9 bases matching TRBD2. V lost 4 bases and J lost 4; bases outside the gene matches: 8. The length of the CDR3 is 15 residues. Germline V gene sequence: CDR1 SGHVS, CDR2 FQNEAQ. The CDR3, as DNA: TGTGCCAGCAGCTGGAGAGTAGCGGGAGAGTACGAGCAGTACTTC. Its protein product is CASSWRVAGEYEQYF.

The CDR3 DNA sequence: TGTGCCAGCAGCTTAAGAGACAGGGGGCAAGGCAATGAGCAGTTCTTC. Protein: CASSLRDRGQGNEQFF. V gene TRBV7-2 combines with J gene TRBJ2-1; 10 bases are a match to TRBD1. After removal of 2 bases from V and 6 bases from J, the junction contained 7 bases not matched to a gene. Germline CDR1 is SGHTA and CDR2 is FQGNSA. The CDR3 is 16 residues long.

V usage is TRBV7-9 and J usage is TRBJ1-4, with 8 bases matching TRBD1. Trimming cost V 11 bases and J 7 bases; bases outside gene matches: 12. Germline CDR1 and CDR2: SEHNR and FQNEAQ (reference sequence). This CDR3 contains 14 residues. CDR3 sequence: CALYKTGESEKLFF. The CDR3 coding sequence is TGTGCCCTATATAAGACAGGGGAAAGTGAAAAACTGTTTTTT.

The chain employs TRBV7-9 and TRBJ1-4; 8 bases match TRBD1. The trim removed 5 bases at V and 5 bases at J, leaving 7 bases unmatched. CDR3 length equals 15 residues. The germline V gene encodes CDR1 SEHNR and CDR2 FQNEAQ (reference sequence). CDR3 coding DNA: TGTGCCAGCAGCCGGACAGGGATTGGCAATGAAAAACTGTTTTTT. This sequence encodes CASSRTGIGNEKLFF.

V is TRBV4-2 and J is TRBJ1-2, with a tentative D call TRBD1 (5 bases). The germline gives CDR1 LGHNA, CDR2 YNFKEQ. The germline V and J ends were trimmed by 3 bases and 8 bases, with 13 bases remaining between them. The length of the CDR3 is 13 residues. The CDR3 here is CASSQGGGDGYTF. For the CDR3, the DNA is TGTGCCAGCAGCCAGGGCGGGGGAGACGGCTACACCTTC.

The chain links TRBV28 to TRBJ2-7; 8 bases agree with TRBD2. Per the germline V gene, CDR1 is MDHEN and CDR2 is SYDVKM. The CDR3 consists of 16 residues. The V gene end was trimmed by 7 bases and the J gene end by 5 bases; junction bases not matched to a gene: 16. In DNA, the CDR3 is TGTGCCAGCACCAATTTGGGGGAGGGACTAGTCGACGAGCAGTACTTC. Protein: CASTNLGEGLVDEQYF.

V usage is TRBV27 and J usage is TRBJ1-2, with D tentatively TRBD1 (5 bases). V lost 6 bases and J 3 bases, leaving 20 bases between the germline ends. This CDR3 comprises 16 residues. Germline V lookup: CDR1 MNHEY, CDR2 SMNVEV (reference sequence). The CDR3 reads CASSPSGGVIYYGYTF. The CDR3 DNA sequence: TGTGCCAGCAGCCCATCCGGGGGAGTTATCTACTATGGCTACACCTTC.

The chain combines TRBV7-3 with TRBJ2-2, with 13 nucleotides matching TRBD2. The junction had 9 bases not matched to a gene; V was cut back by 5 bases and J by 6 bases. Germline V CDR1 and CDR2: SGHTA, FQGTGA. CDR3 length: 17 amino acids. CDR3 DNA sequence: TGTGCCAGCAGCCCCCTGGGACTAGCGGGAAATCCCGGGGAGCTGTTTTTT. Translated, it gives CASSPLGLAGNPGELFF.

In DNA form, the CDR3 reads TGTGCCAGCTCAGGGACACCCTCATCTGGGGCCAACGTCCTGACTTTC. Translated, it gives CASSGTPSSGANVLTF. The chain couples TRBV5-6 to TRBJ2-6, with D possibly matching TRBD1 (6 bases). CDR1 and CDR2 (germline): SGHDT, YYEEEE. Trimming pared 7 bases from V and 1 base from J, leaving 15 bases between. There are 16 residues in the CDR3.

This chain links TRBV4-1 with TRBJ1-2; perhaps TRBD1 as D (6 bases). In germline, CDR1 is MGHRA, CDR2 YSYEKL. Trimming took 0 bases from V and 8 from J, leaving 10 bases between them. The length of the CDR3 is 13 residues. The CDR3 nucleotides read TGCGCCAGCAGCCAAGAGACAGGACGGGGCTACACCTTC. The encoded protein is CASSQETGRGYTF.

The chain uses TRBV11-3 and TRBJ1-1; no clear D gene. The CDR3 contains 15 residues. Trimming stripped 2 bases from V and 1 base from J, with 11 bases between. Per germline, CDR1 SGHNT and CDR2 YENEEA. CDR3 residues: CASSLSQVWNTEAFF. The CDR3 coding sequence is TGTGCCAGCAGCTTATCGCAGGTCTGGAACACTGAAGCTTTCTTT.